A single sample is the source of the 14 T cell receptor beta chains below, sequenced in a study of Graves' ophthalmopathy and Graves' hyperthyroidism. TCR beta CDR3 amplification used RNA transcripts. First-round RT-PCR employed HTBI primers, with a second-round multiplex PCR after it. MiXCR, applied by TCRdb to the multiplex PCR reads, yields one record per CDR3 protein. The sample lists around 660,000 distinct CDR3 sequences, roughly 41% seen once, with 2.5% to 3.5% in the top ten. The sample taken for sequencing was peripheral blood. Receptor source: an adult man with Graves' ophthalmopathy.

The chain links TRBV7-3 to TRBJ2-5; perhaps TRBD1 as D (5 bases). Germline loops: CDR1 SGHTA, CDR2 FQGTGA. V gave up 2 bases and J gave up 0 bases, with 13 bases separating them. This CDR3 is built from 16 residues. The CDR3 sequence is CASSLLGAAYQETQYF. DNA for the CDR3: TGTGCCAGCAGCTTACTAGGGGCAGCGTACCAAGAGACCCAGTACTTC.

This clonotype was seen many times. In DNA form, the CDR3 reads TGCGCCAGCAGTGGGGGACAGGGGGCTGGAAACACCATATATTTT. This translates into CASSGGQGAGNTIYF. This chain uses TRBV10-2 with TRBJ1-3; TRBD1 agrees at 11 bases. Trimming at V came to 4 bases and at J to 2 bases, leaving 1 base not matched to a gene. The CDR3 runs to 15 residues. CDR1 WSHSY and CDR2 SAAADI come from the germline V gene.

This clonotype has just one count. The conserved final phenylalanine or tryptophan is absent from the CDR3, which likely points to a read error. The DNA is omitted, as the CDR3 cannot be located on it reliably, and the CDR3 follows TCRdb's listing. The chain has TRBV29-1 and TRBJ2-6; TRBD1 is taken as the D call from the table, unchecked against the DNA. CDR1 is SQVTM, CDR2 ANQGSEA, per germline. The CDR3 contains 8 residues when both ends are counted. The CDR3 sequence: CSVERGLN.

The chain employs TRBV29-1 and TRBJ2-5; 8 bases are a match to TRBD1. J was trimmed by 13 bases and V by 5 bases; bases with no gene match: 15. This CDR3 spans 13 amino acids. Germline CDR1 SQVTM, CDR2 ANQGSEA. The CDR3, as DNA: TGCAGCGTTCCCCAGGGGGCTGAGACCAACTCGTACTTC. Its translation is CSVPQGAETNSYF.

The chain has TRBV7-9 and TRBJ2-2; 8 bases agree with TRBD2. J was trimmed by 4 bases and V by 0 bases; bases with no gene match: 7. Looked up from germline, CDR1 is SEHNR and CDR2 is FQNEAQ (reference sequence). This CDR3 region has 17 residues. Here the CDR3 DNA reads TGTGCCAGCAGCTTAGCGTTCGGACTAGCCGGCACCGGGGAGCTGTTTTTT. Translation gives CASSLAFGLAGTGELFF.

The J gene is TRBJ1-3, the V gene TRBV3-1; D perhaps matches TRBD1 (5 bases). Per germline, CDR1 LGHDT and CDR2 YNNKEL (reference sequence). Trimming cost V 3 bases and J 4 bases, with 10 bases left between them. The CDR3 spans 14 residues. CDR3 loop: CASSHGGRGNTIYF. The CDR3 nucleotides read TGTGCCAGCAGCCATGGGGGTCGAGGAAACACCATATATTTT.

The V call is TRBV29-1, the J call TRBJ2-5, with D possibly matching TRBD2 (6 bases). The J call may be in error: the DNA end matches TRBJ2-1 better. CDR1 and CDR2 (germline): SQVTM, ANQGSEA. This CDR3 has 14 residues. The chain's CDR3 is CSVEREPAYNEQFF. DNA for the CDR3: TGCAGCGTTGAACGGGAGCCAGCCTACAATGAGCAGTTCTTC.

The chain has TRBV9 and TRBJ1-4, with D possibly being TRBD1 (5 bases). Deletions cut 4 bases from V and 4 bases from J, with 14 bases between. The CDR3 totals 15 residues. Germline values: CDR1 SGDLS, CDR2 YYNGEE. CDR3 region: CASSPPGRHNEKLFF. The CDR3 nucleotides are TGTGCCAGCAGCCCCCCGGGACGGCATAATGAAAAACTGTTTTTT.

This clonotype was found many times. DNA of the CDR3: TGCAGCGTTCGTATAGAGGATACGCAGTATTTT. Amino acids: CSVRIEDTQYF. This chain links TRBV29-1 with TRBJ2-3; D is undetermined. This CDR3 spans 11 amino acids. CDR1 is SQVTM and CDR2 is ANQGSEA in the germline V gene. V was clipped by 5 bases and J by 6 bases, with 9 bases between them.

The chain is built from TRBV7-9 and TRBJ2-5; no clear D. Germline V gene data show CDR1 as SEHNR and CDR2 as FQNEAQ (reference sequence). The CDR3 totals 15 residues. The V gene lost 6 bases and the J gene lost 0 bases, with 14 bases spanning the gap. CDR3 nucleotide sequence: TGTGCCAGCAGTCAAGTGGACGGGTACCAAGAGACCCAGTACTTC. It yields the protein CASSQVDGYQETQYF. The full variable domain, rest sourced from reference TRBV7-9 and TRBJ2-5, is DTGVSQNPRHKITKRGQNVTFRCDPISEHNRLYWYRQTLGQGPEFLTYFQNEAQLEKSRLLSDRFSAERPKGSFSTLEIQRTEQGDSAMYLCASSQVDGYQETQYFGPGTRLLVL.

This clonotype has ten or more counts. The chain carries TRBV24-1 and TRBJ1-2; D gene ambiguous. The CDR3 is made up of 12 amino acids. V was cut by 4 bases and J by 8 bases, with 10 bases left in between. From germline, CDR1 is KGHDR and CDR2 SFDVKD. Here the CDR3 DNA reads TGTGCCACCAGTGACTCCAGTGAGGGCTACACCTTC. Translating it yields CATSDSSEGYTF.

In its sample, this clonotype was seen many times. The chain carries TRBV2 and TRBJ1-6, with D hard to call. V was cut by 1 base and J by 0 bases, with 7 bases left in between. In germline, CDR1 is SNHLY, CDR2 FYNNEI. The CDR3 loop spans 16 amino acids. DNA of the CDR3: TGTGCCAGCAGTGAAGGAGTGAGCTCCTATAATTCACCCCTCCACTTT. Its protein product is CASSEGVSSYNSPLHF.

This clonotype was observed a handful of times. The chain couples TRBV5-1 to TRBJ1-4; 7 bases line up with TRBD1. The trim removed 0 bases at V and 5 bases at J, leaving 10 bases unmatched. CDR1 and CDR2 (germline): SGHRS, YFSETQ. The CDR3 has 17 residues. The CDR3 DNA sequence: TGCGCCAGCAGCTTGGATGGCCAGGGGGTTGGGAATGAAAAACTGTTTTTT. Translated, it gives CASSLDGQGVGNEKLFF.

This clonotype has at least ten counts. The chain recombines TRBV7-2 with TRBJ1-4; unclear D gene. Germline CDR1 reads SGHTA; CDR2 reads FQGNSA. This CDR3 is 16 amino acids long. Trimming took off 8 bases at V and 0 bases at J, with 16 bases between the two ends. This CDR3 is CASGSLGSSTNEKLFF. DNA of the CDR3: TGTGCCAGCGGATCCCTGGGGTCATCAACTAATGAAAAACTGTTTTTT.